This is a list of T cell receptor beta chains from one sample in a study of blood T cell repertoires in COVID-19. The assay was immunoSEQ multiplex PCR, and TCRdb's table has in-frame clones only and misses some. The table includes nearly 300,000 clones, roughly 91% detected once. Source material: PBMCs or T cells enriched from blood (not recorded which). The source is a woman aged 45 to 65 who had been exposed to COVID-19. CDR3s include the opening cysteine and the closing phenylalanine or tryptophan. The order of the fields is J gene, V gene, clone size, D gene, CDR3 DNA, CDR3 protein. A D gene is named only where the DNA matches it firmly. Expanded clones are given a class, and other clones once, few, many or no size at all.

J: TRBJ2-1; V: TRBV5-1; size: NA; D: NA; DNA: TGCGCCAGCAGCCCACGGGTGGGTGATGAGCAGTTCTTC; CDR3: CASSPRVGDEQFF
J: TRBJ2-2; V: TRBV28; size: NA; D: TRBD1; DNA: TGTGCCAGCAGTTTCCCCCAGTGGACAGGGGGCACCGGGGAGCTGTTTTTT; CDR3: CASSFPQWTGGTGELFF
J: TRBJ2-3; V: TRBV30; size: NA; D: NA; DNA: TGTGCCTGGAGTGTGCTTGGGGCAGTCGATACGCAGTATTTT; CDR3: CAWSVLGAVDTQYF
J: TRBJ1-2; V: TRBV19; size: NA; D: NA; DNA: TGTGCCAGTACCCCGGAGGGGAACAGCGGGATTGGCTACACCTTC; CDR3: CASTPEGNSGIGYTF
J: TRBJ1-4; V: TRBV11-2; size: NA; D: NA; DNA: TGTGCCAGCAAAATGGTGGGAGAGTTCGAAAAACTGTTTTTT; CDR3: CASKMVGEFEKLFF
J: TRBJ2-7; V: TRBV2; size: NA; D: TRBD2; DNA: TGTGCCAGCAGCAGACTAGCGGGGGCTTTTTACGAGCAGTACTTC; CDR3: CASSRLAGAFYEQYF
J: TRBJ2-5; V: TRBV15; size: NA; D: TRBD2; DNA: TGTGCCACCAGCAGAGTAAGACTAGCAAGCCAAGAGACCCAGTACTTC; CDR3: CATSRVRLASQETQYF
J: TRBJ1-3; V: TRBV7-9; size: NA; D: TRBD1; DNA: TGTGCCAGCAGCACGGACAGGGGACTTGTTGGAAACACCATATATTTT; CDR3: CASSTDRGLVGNTIYF
J: TRBJ2-1; V: TRBV30; size: NA; D: TRBD1; DNA: TGTGCCTGGATAAGGGGACAGTCCTACAATGAGCAGTTCTTC; CDR3: CAWIRGQSYNEQFF
J: TRBJ1-5; V: TRBV20-1; size: NA; D: TRBD1; DNA: TGCAGTGCTAGTTTCAGGGGGCTCTATCATCAGCCCCAGCATTTT; CDR3: CSASFRGLYHQPQHF
J: TRBJ2-7; V: TRBV7-8; size: NA; D: NA; DNA: TGTGCCAGCAGCTTAGCGGTAGGGGCGGGGGACACCTACGAGCAGTACTTC; CDR3: CASSLAVGAGDTYEQYF
J: TRBJ1-2; V: TRBV18; size: NA; D: NA; DNA: TGTGCCAGCTCACCTCGGGGCGGGGATGGCTACACCTTC; CDR3: CASSPRGGDGYTF
J: TRBJ2-7; V: TRBV6-5; size: NA; D: TRBD1; DNA: TGTGCCAGCAGTCAGATGACAGGGGAACAGTACTTC; CDR3: CASSQMTGEQYF
J: TRBJ2-2; V: TRBV5-4; size: NA; D: NA; DNA: TGTGCCAGCAGCTCGGCAGGCTCGAACACCGGGGAGCTGTTTTTT; CDR3: CASSSAGSNTGELFF
J: TRBJ1-1; V: TRBV18; size: NA; D: TRBD1; DNA: TGTGCCAGCTCACCAAACACAGGGGCTACTGAAGCTTTCTTT; CDR3: CASSPNTGATEAFF
J: TRBJ1-6; V: TRBV3-1/TRBV3-2; size: once; D: NA; DNA: TGTGCCAGCAGCCAAGATGGAGGTAATTCACCCCTCCACTTT; CDR3: CASSQDGGNSPLHF
J: TRBJ2-5; V: TRBV7-6; size: NA; D: TRBD2; DNA: TGTGCCAGCGAGGAAGCGGGGGAAGAGACCCAGTACTTC; CDR3: CASEEAGEETQYF
J: TRBJ1-1; V: TRBV18; size: NA; D: TRBD1; DNA: TGTGCCAGCTCACCTGACAGGGGGCGGGACACTGAAGCTTTCTTT; CDR3: CASSPDRGRDTEAFF
J: TRBJ2-3; V: TRBV27; size: NA; D: NA; DNA: TGTGCCAGCAGTTTACAAGGGGCCACTTTCACAGATACGCAGTATTTT; CDR3: CASSLQGATFTDTQYF
J: TRBJ1-6; V: TRBV10-3; size: NA; D: TRBD1; DNA: TGTGCCACTCGGCCCGGACAGGATAATTCACCCCTCCACTTT; CDR3: CATRPGQDNSPLHF
J: TRBJ2-1; V: TRBV5-5; size: NA; D: NA; DNA: TGTGCCAGCAGCTTGGTAGGGGCGGTGTACAATGAGCAGTTCTTC; CDR3: CASSLVGAVYNEQFF
J: TRBJ1-1; V: TRBV2; size: NA; D: NA; DNA: TGTGCCAGCAGTGGACATGGGGCCGGGACTGAAGCTTTCTTT; CDR3: CASSGHGAGTEAFF
J: TRBJ2-7; V: TRBV18; size: NA; D: NA; DNA: TGTGCCAGCTCACCAGGCTCCCGAGAGCAGTACTTC; CDR3: CASSPGSREQYF
J: TRBJ1-1; V: TRBV29-1; size: NA; D: NA; DNA: TGCAGCGAGGGACGCCGTCAGGAGAACACTGAAGCTTTCTTT; CDR3: CSEGRRQENTEAFF
J: TRBJ1-1; V: TRBV15; size: NA; D: NA; DNA: TGTGCCACCAGCAGAGAGGGTCCTGGACAGTTGACGAACACTGAAGCTTTCTTT; CDR3: CATSREGPGQLTNTEAFF
J: TRBJ1-2; V: TRBV28; size: NA; D: NA; DNA: TGTGCCAGCAGCCCCCCAGCGGGTGGTAGGGGAGGCTACACCTTC; CDR3: CASSPPAGGRGGYTF
J: TRBJ1-4; V: TRBV10-2; size: NA; D: NA; DNA: TGCGCCAGCAGTGAGTCCGGGACGGGGGTCGAAAAACTGTTTTTT; CDR3: CASSESGTGVEKLFF
J: TRBJ2-5; V: TRBV3-1/TRBV3-2; size: NA; D: NA; DNA: TGTGCCAGCAGCCAAGACGCCACAGCCCAAGAGACCCAGTACTTC; CDR3: CASSQDATAQETQYF
J: TRBJ2-7; V: TRBV13; size: NA; D: TRBD1; DNA: TGTGCCAGCAGCCACTGGGGACAGGGTGCCTACGAGCAGTACTTC; CDR3: CASSHWGQGAYEQYF
J: TRBJ2-7; V: TRBV9; size: NA; D: TRBD2; DNA: TGTGCCAGCAGCGTAGCTGGTAGCGGGAGCTACGAGCAGTACTTC; CDR3: CASSVAGSGSYEQYF
J: TRBJ2-2; V: TRBV5-6; size: NA; D: NA; DNA: TGTGCCAGCAACCGGGACGGTAGGGAGGAGGCCGGGGAGCTGTTTTTT; CDR3: CASNRDGREEAGELFF
J: TRBJ2-5; V: TRBV5-1; size: NA; D: TRBD1; DNA: TGCGCCAGCAGCTTGGGACAGGGGCGCGGGGAGACCCAGTACTTC; CDR3: CASSLGQGRGETQYF
J: TRBJ1-4; V: TRBV28; size: NA; D: TRBD1; DNA: TGTGCCAGCAGTCCACCTCAGGGGGCTAACGAAAAACTGTTTTTT; CDR3: CASSPPQGANEKLFF
J: TRBJ1-4; V: TRBV19; size: once; D: NA; DNA: TGTGCCAGTAGTAAACCGCGTGAAAAACTGTTTTTT; CDR3: CASSKPREKLFF
J: TRBJ1-3; V: TRBV3-1/TRBV3-2; size: NA; D: NA; DNA: TGTGCCAGCAGCCTACCTATTGCCTCTGGAAACACCATATATTTT; CDR3: CASSLPIASGNTIYF
J: TRBJ2-6; V: TRBV16; size: NA; D: NA; DNA: TGTGCCAGCAGTTTACAGGGATTCTCTGGGGCCAACGTCCTGACTTTC; CDR3: CASSLQGFSGANVLTF
J: TRBJ2-7; V: TRBV7-2; size: NA; D: TRBD1; DNA: TGTGCCAGCAGCGGCACAGGGGCAGGGTACGAGCAGTACTTC; CDR3: CASSGTGAGYEQYF
J: TRBJ2-3; V: TRBV4-1; size: NA; D: NA; DNA: TGCGCCAGCAGCCAAGACAGAATAAGCACAGATACGCAGTATTTT; CDR3: CASSQDRISTDTQYF
J: TRBJ2-5; V: TRBV6-5; size: NA; D: TRBD1; DNA: TGTGCCAGCAGTATCTACAGGGGAGAGACCCAGTACTTC; CDR3: CASSIYRGETQYF
J: TRBJ1-4; V: TRBV29-1; size: NA; D: NA; DNA: TGCAGCGCCAGCCAGGGTGAAAAACTGTTTTTT; CDR3: CSASQGEKLFF
J: TRBJ1-2; V: TRBV25-1; size: NA; D: NA; DNA: TGTGCCAGCAGCCCCGCGAGCAACTATGGCTACACCTTC; CDR3: CASSPASNYGYTF
J: TRBJ2-2; V: TRBV27; size: NA; D: NA; DNA: TGTGCCAGCACCGAGGGGCGGGAAAACACCGGGGAGCTGTTTTTT; CDR3: CASTEGRENTGELFF
J: TRBJ1-2; V: TRBV5-6; size: few; D: NA; DNA: TGTGCCAGCAGGGTACAGGGCACCTATGGCTACACCTTC; CDR3: CASRVQGTYGYTF
J: TRBJ2-5; V: TRBV6-2/TRBV6-3; size: NA; D: TRBD1; DNA: TGTGCCAGCAGTTACCCCGGGACAGGTCCAATTTGGTACCAAGAGACCCAGTACTTC; CDR3: CASSYPGTGPIWYQETQYF
J: TRBJ2-7; V: TRBV7-9; size: NA; D: NA; DNA: TGTGCCAGCAGTAGAACTTCCTACGAGCAGTACTTC; CDR3: CASSRTSYEQYF
J: TRBJ1-6; V: TRBV2; size: NA; D: TRBD1; DNA: TGTGCCAGCAGTAGGGACAGGGAATCCTATAATTCACCCCTCCACTTT; CDR3: CASSRDRESYNSPLHF
J: TRBJ1-6; V: TRBV7-6; size: once; D: TRBD1; DNA: TGTGCCAGCAGCACAGGGGCGGAGGGGAGCTCCTATAATTCACCCCTCCACTTT; CDR3: CASSTGAEGSSYNSPLHF
J: TRBJ1-2; V: TRBV7-2; size: NA; D: TRBD1; DNA: TGTGCCAGCAGCTTAGAGGGCGGGGACAGCTATGGCTACACCTTC; CDR3: CASSLEGGDSYGYTF
J: TRBJ1-3; V: TRBV28; size: once; D: NA; DNA: TGTGCCAGCAGTTTGCCCTCGCGGGGCACCATATATTTT; CDR3: CASSLPSRGTIYF
J: TRBJ1-2; V: TRBV15; size: NA; D: TRBD1; DNA: TGTGCCACCAGCAGAGATTATACAGGGGGCGACGGCTACACCTTC; CDR3: CATSRDYTGGDGYTF
J: TRBJ2-1; V: TRBV4-1; size: NA; D: TRBD2; DNA: TGCGCCAGCAGTCCCTATAGCGGGGGCGGGTACAATGAGCAGTTCTTC; CDR3: CASSPYSGGGYNEQFF
J: TRBJ1-4; V: TRBV25-1; size: NA; D: NA; DNA: TGTGCCAGCAGTGACAACTTTGGGGCGGAAAAACTGTTTTTT; CDR3: CASSDNFGAEKLFF
J: TRBJ1-2; V: TRBV5-8; size: once; D: NA; DNA: TGTGCCAGCAGCTTGGGTCACGGAGGAGCTGGCTACACCTTC; CDR3: CASSLGHGGAGYTF
J: TRBJ1-5; V: TRBV27; size: NA; D: TRBD1; DNA: TGTGCCAGCAGTCCCTGGGACAGGCGGAGCAATCAGCCCCAGCATTTT; CDR3: CASSPWDRRSNQPQHF
J: TRBJ1-2; V: TRBV6-5; size: NA; D: TRBD1; DNA: TGTGCCAGCAGGGGACAGGGGACCTATGGCTACACCTTC; CDR3: CASRGQGTYGYTF
J: TRBJ1-2; V: TRBV6-1; size: NA; D: NA; DNA: TGTGCCAGCAGTGAAGAAGGCGCAGGGATCTATGGCTACACCTTC; CDR3: CASSEEGAGIYGYTF
J: TRBJ1-6; V: TRBV20-1; size: NA; D: NA; DNA: TGCAGTGCTAGTGACAGCTCCTATAATTCACCCCTCCACTTT; CDR3: CSASDSSYNSPLHF